This T cell receptor (beta chain) was recovered during a study of T cell responses to AZD1222 COVID-19 vaccine. Whole-study findings and limits: Close to half of spike-specific TCRs reportedly recognize unmutated variant regions.

As regards this clone: The antigen is unknown.

The V and J ends lost 4 bases and 2 bases, in that order; junction bases with no gene match: 2. CDR1 is LGHDT, CDR2 YNNKEL, per germline (reference sequence). The CDR3 spans 14 residues. Clones were read by immunoSEQ multiplex PCR, and TCRdb kept only the in-frame ones, dropping some. Among 180,000 or so clones listed, about 90% were seen once. The chain has TRBV3-1 (or the pseudogene TRBV3-2) and TRBJ2-5; TRBD2 aligns across 9 bases. The receptor comes from an adult who received the AZD1222 COVID-19 vaccine. The material was peripheral blood, obtained 28 days after the second AZD1222 dose. The CDR3 loop is CASSPRGGQETQYF. As DNA, the CDR3 is TGTGCCAGCAGCCCGCGGGGGGGACAAGAGACCCAGTACTTC.